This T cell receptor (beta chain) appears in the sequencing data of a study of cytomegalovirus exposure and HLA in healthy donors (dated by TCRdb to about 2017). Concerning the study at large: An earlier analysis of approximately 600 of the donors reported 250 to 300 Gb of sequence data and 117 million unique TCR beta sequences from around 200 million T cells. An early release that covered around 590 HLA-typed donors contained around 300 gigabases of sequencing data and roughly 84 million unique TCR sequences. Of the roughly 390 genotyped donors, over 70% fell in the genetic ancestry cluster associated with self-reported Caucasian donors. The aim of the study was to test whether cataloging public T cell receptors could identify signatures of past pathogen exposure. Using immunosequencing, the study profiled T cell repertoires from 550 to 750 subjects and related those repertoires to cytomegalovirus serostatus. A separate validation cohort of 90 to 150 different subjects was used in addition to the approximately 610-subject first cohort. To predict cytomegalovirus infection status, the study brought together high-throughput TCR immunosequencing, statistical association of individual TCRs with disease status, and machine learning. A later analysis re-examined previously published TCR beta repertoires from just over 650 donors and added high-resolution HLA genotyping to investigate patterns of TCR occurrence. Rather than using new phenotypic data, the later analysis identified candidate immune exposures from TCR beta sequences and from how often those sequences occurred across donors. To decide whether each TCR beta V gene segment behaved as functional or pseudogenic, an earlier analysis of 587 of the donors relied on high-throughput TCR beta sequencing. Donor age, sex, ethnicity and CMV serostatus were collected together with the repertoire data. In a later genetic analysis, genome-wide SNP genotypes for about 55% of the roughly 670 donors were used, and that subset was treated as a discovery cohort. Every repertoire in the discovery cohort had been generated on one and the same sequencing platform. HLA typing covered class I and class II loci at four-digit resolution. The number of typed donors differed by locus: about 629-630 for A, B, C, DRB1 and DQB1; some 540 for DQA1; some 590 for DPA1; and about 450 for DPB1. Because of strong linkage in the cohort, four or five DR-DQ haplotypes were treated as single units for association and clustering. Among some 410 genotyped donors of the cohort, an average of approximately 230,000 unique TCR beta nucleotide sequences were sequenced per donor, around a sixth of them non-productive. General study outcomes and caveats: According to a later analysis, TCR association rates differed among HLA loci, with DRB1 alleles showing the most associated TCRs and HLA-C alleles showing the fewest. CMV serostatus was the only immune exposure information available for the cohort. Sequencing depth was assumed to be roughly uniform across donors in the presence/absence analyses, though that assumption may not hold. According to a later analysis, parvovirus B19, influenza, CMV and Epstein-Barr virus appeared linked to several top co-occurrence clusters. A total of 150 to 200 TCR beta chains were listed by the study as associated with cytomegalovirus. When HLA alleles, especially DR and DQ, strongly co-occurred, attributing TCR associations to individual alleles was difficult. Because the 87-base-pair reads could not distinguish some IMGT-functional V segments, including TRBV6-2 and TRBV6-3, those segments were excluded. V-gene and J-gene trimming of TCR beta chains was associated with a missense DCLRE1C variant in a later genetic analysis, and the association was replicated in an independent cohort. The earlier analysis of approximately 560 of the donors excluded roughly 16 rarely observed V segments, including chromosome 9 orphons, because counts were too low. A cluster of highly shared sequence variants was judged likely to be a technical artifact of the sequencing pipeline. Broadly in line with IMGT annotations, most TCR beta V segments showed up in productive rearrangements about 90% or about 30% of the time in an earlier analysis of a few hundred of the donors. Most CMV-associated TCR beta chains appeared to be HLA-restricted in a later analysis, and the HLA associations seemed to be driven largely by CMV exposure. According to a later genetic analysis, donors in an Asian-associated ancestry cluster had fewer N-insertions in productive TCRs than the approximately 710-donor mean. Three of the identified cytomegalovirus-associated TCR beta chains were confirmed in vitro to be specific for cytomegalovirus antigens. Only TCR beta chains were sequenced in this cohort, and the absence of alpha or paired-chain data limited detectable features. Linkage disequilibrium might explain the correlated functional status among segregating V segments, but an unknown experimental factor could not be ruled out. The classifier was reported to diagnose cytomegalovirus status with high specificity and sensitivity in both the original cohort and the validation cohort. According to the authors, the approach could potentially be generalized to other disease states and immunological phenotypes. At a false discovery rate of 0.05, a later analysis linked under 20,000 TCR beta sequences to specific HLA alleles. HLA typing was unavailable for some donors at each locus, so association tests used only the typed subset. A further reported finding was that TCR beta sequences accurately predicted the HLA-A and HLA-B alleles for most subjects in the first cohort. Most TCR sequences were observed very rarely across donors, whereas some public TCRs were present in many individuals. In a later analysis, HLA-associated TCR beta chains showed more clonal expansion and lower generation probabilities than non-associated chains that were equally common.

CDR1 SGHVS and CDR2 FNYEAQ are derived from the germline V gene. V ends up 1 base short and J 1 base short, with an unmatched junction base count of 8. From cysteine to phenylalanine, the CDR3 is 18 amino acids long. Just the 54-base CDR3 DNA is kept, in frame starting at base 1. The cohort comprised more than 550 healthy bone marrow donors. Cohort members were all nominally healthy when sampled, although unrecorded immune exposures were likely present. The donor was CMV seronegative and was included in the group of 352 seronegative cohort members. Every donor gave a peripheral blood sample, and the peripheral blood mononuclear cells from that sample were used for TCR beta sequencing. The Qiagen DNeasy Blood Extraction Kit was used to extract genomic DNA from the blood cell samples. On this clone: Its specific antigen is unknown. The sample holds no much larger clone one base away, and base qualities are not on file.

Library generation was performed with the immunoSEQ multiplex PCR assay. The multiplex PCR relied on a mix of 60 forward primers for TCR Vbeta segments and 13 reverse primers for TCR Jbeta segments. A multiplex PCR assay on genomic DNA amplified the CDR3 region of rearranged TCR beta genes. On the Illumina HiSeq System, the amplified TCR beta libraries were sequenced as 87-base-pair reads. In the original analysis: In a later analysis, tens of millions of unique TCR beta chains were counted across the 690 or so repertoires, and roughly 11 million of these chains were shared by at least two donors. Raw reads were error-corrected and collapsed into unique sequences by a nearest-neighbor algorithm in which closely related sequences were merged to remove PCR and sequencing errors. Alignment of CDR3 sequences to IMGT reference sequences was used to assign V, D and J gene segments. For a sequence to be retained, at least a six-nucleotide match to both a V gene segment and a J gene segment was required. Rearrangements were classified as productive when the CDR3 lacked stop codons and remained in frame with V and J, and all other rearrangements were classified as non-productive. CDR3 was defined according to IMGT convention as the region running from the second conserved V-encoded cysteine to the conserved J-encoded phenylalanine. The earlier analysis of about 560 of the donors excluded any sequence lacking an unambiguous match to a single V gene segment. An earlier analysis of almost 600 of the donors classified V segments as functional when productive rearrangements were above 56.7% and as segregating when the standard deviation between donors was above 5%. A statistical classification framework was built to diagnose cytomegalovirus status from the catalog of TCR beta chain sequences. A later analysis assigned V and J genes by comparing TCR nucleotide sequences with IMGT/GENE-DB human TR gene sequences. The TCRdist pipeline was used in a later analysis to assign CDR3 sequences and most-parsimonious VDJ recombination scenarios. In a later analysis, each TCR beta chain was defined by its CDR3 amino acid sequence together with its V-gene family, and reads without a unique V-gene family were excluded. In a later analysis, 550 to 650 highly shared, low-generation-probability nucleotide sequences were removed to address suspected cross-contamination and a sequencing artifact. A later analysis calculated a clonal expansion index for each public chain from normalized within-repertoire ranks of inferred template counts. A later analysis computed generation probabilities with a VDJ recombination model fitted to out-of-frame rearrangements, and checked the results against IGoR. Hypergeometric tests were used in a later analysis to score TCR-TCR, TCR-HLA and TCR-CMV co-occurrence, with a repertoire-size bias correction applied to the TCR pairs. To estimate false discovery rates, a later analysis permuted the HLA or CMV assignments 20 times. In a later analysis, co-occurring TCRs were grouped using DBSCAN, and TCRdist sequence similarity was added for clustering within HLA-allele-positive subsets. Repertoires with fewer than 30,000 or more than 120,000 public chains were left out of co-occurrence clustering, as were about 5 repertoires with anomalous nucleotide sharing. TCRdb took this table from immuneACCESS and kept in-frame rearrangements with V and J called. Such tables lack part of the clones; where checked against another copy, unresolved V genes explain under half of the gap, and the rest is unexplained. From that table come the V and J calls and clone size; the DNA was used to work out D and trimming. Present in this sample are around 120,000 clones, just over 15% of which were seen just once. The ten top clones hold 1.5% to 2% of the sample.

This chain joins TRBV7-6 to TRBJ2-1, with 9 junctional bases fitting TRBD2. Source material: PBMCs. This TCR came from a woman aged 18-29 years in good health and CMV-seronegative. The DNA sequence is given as TGTGCCAGCAGCTTAGATGCTAGCGGGGCATTTTCCTACAATGAGCAGTTCTTC. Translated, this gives CASSLDASGAFSYNEQFF.